Shown below are 29 T cell receptor beta chains from a single sample sequenced in a study of blood T cell repertoires in COVID-19. Assay used: immunoSEQ multiplex PCR; TCRdb lists only in-frame clones, some missing. Found here are 100,000 to 150,000 clones, around 86% of them singletons; the top ten hold roughly 27%. The sample comprised peripheral blood. The receptors here all came from a woman of 80 years or more with acute or convalescent COVID-19.

The chain employs TRBV6-6 and TRBJ1-5, with 7 bases fitting TRBD1. The length of the CDR3 is 16 residues. In germline, CDR1 is MNHNY, CDR2 SVGAGI (reference sequence). V was pared by 3 bases and J by 2 bases, with 7 bases of the junction left unmatched. The CDR3 coding sequence is TGTGCCAGCAGTTATTCTACAGGGGTGGGCAATCAGCCCCAGCATTTT. Its translation is CASSYSTGVGNQPQHF.

This CDR3 reads CASSSWTGGSLGELFF. The CDR3 nucleotides are TGTGCCAGCAGTTCCTGGACAGGGGGCTCTTTAGGGGAGCTGTTTTTT. The chain combines TRBV28 with TRBJ2-2; TRBD1 aligns across 11 bases. Germline loops: CDR1 MDHEN, CDR2 SYDVKM. The CDR3 has 16 amino acids. The V gene end was trimmed by 4 bases and the J gene end by 8 bases; junction bases not matched to a gene: 9.

The chain couples TRBV12-3 or TRBV12-4 to TRBJ1-3; unclear D gene. The CDR3 loop spans 13 amino acids. Deletions cut 6 bases from V and 4 bases from J, with 10 bases between. Written as DNA, the CDR3 is TGTGCCAGCAGCCGCCCCGGGGGAAACACCATATATTTT. Its protein is CASSRPGGNTIYF.

The chain recombines TRBV11-1 with TRBJ1-1; the match to TRBD1 covers 10 bases. CDR1 SGHAT and CDR2 FQDESV come from the germline V gene (reference sequence). The CDR3 loop spans 14 amino acids. V shed 5 bases and J 7 bases; nucleotides not matched to a gene: 7. In DNA, the CDR3 is TGTGCCAGCAGCCGGGGACAGGGGTCGAATGAAGCTTTCTTT. Its protein is CASSRGQGSNEAFF.

The rearrangement joins TRBV18 to TRBJ1-2, with 10 bases identical to TRBD1. V trimming: 5 bases; J trimming: 3 bases; junction bases outside the gene matches: 3. Germline V gives CDR1 KGHSH, CDR2 LQKENI. The CDR3 has 14 amino acids. CDR3 DNA: TGTGCCAGCTCAAGACAGGGGGCGGACTATGGCTACACCTTC. Translation gives CASSRQGADYGYTF. The complete variable domain, with remaining parts taken from reference TRBV18 and TRBJ1-2, reads NAGVMQNPRHLVRRRGQEARLRCSPMKGHSHVYWYRQLPEEGLKFMVYLQKENIIDESGMPKERFSAEFPKEGPSILRIQQVVRGDSAAYFCASSRQGADYGYTFGSGTRLTVV.

The rearrangement joins TRBV11-3 to TRBJ1-1; D gene unclear. Germline values: CDR1 SGHNT, CDR2 YENEEA. The CDR3 runs 13 residues. V lost 3 bases and J lost 1, with 6 bases in between. This CDR3 reads CASSFQQNTEAFF. CDR3 in DNA: TGTGCCAGCAGCTTTCAACAGAACACTGAAGCTTTCTTT.

This clone has a single count. The chain joins TRBV6-6 to TRBJ1-2, with 7 bases fitting TRBD1. CDR1 and CDR2 (germline): MNHNY, SVGAGI (reference sequence). The CDR3 is made up of 14 amino acids. Trimming took 8 bases from V and 0 from J; bases not matched to a gene: 6. This chain's CDR3 is CASWSGTANYGYTF. DNA for the CDR3: TGTGCCAGCTGGTCCGGGACAGCTAACTATGGCTACACCTTC.

This clone was counted only a few times. The chain has TRBV11-1 and TRBJ1-4; no definite D call. Trimming left V 5 bases short and J 8 bases short, with 21 bases between. Germline V gene lookup returns CDR1 SGHAT and CDR2 FQDESV (reference sequence). This CDR3 is built from 16 residues. This CDR3 is CASSTGSGGGGEKLFF. The CDR3 DNA reads TGTGCCAGCAGCACTGGGTCCGGCGGCGGTGGGGAAAAACTGTTTTTT.

The chain carries TRBV10-3 and TRBJ2-2; D is unresolved. The germline V and J ends were trimmed by 6 bases and 4 bases, with 15 bases remaining between them. The germline V gene has CDR1 ENHRY and CDR2 SYGVKD. The CDR3 length is 15 residues. The CDR3: CAISRLETPTGELFF. In nucleotides, the CDR3 is TGTGCCATCAGCAGACTTGAAACCCCCACCGGGGAGCTGTTTTTT.

V gene TRBV6-1 combines with J gene TRBJ1-2; 8 bases map to TRBD1. The V and J ends lost 5 bases and 5 bases, in that order; junction bases with no gene match: 7. The V gene's germline CDR1 is MNHNS and CDR2 SASEGT. The CDR3 spans 14 residues. The DNA of the CDR3 is TGTGCCAGCAGTCCGGACAGGGCGGGTTATGGCTACACCTTC. This translates into CASSPDRAGYGYTF.

V gene TRBV6-1 combines with J gene TRBJ1-5, with 9 bases matching TRBD1. This CDR3 contains 16 residues. Unmatched junction bases numbered 6, after V lost 4 bases and J lost 2 bases. Germline values: CDR1 MNHNS, CDR2 SASEGT. The CDR3 spells CASSVSRDRGNQPQHF. CDR3 nucleotide sequence: TGTGCCAGCAGTGTTTCCCGGGACAGGGGCAATCAGCCCCAGCATTTT.

This chain joins TRBV2 and TRBJ2-1; TRBD1 might be the D (6 bases). V was clipped by 6 bases and J by 2 bases, with 11 bases between them. CDR1 is SNHLY and CDR2 is FYNNEI in the germline V gene. The CDR3 covers 14 residues. CDR3 residues: CASSGRGTYNEQFF. CDR3 nucleotides: TGTGCCAGCAGCGGAAGGGGGACCTACAATGAGCAGTTCTTC.

This clone was counted between two and nine times. This chain links TRBV7-9 with TRBJ1-1, with TRBD1 matching over 7 bases. Germline loops: CDR1 SEHNR, CDR2 FQNEAQ (reference sequence). This CDR3 is built from 14 residues. V trimming: 4 bases; J trimming: 5 bases; junction bases outside the gene matches: 7. The CDR3: CASSSSTGATEAFF. The DNA of the CDR3 is TGTGCCAGCAGCTCATCCACAGGGGCAACTGAAGCTTTCTTT.

CDR3 sequence: CASRRTGSVYGYTF. The CDR3 DNA follows: TGTGCCAGCAGGAGAACAGGGTCGGTCTATGGCTACACCTTC. This chain uses TRBV28 with TRBJ1-2; D perhaps matches TRBD1 (6 bases). The CDR3 has 14 residues. With 6 bases removed from V and 4 bases from J, the gap between germline ends came to 15 bases. CDR1 is MDHEN, CDR2 SYDVKM, per germline.

The rearrangement uses TRBV5-4 and TRBJ2-5; 12 bases are shared with TRBD1. Losses at the gene ends were 1 base for V and 7 bases for J; bases not matched to a gene: 5. The CDR3 spans 15 residues. Germline CDR1 reads SGHNT; CDR2 reads YYREEE (reference sequence). CDR3 DNA sequence: TGTGCCAGCAGCTTGTGGGGACAGGGGGCTTGGACCCAGTACTTC. It is translated as CASSLWGQGAWTQYF.

V gene TRBV27 combines with J gene TRBJ2-5, with TRBD2 identical over 9 bases. The CDR3 length is 15 residues. The V gene's germline CDR1 is MNHEY and CDR2 SMNVEV (reference sequence). V trimming: 3 bases; J trimming: 8 bases; junction bases outside the gene matches: 10. CDR3 region: CASSFLGGGAGTQYF. The CDR3 DNA follows: TGTGCCAGCAGTTTCCTAGGCGGGGGGGCTGGTACCCAGTACTTC.

J is TRBJ2-5 and V is TRBV6-2 or TRBV6-3; D gene uncertain. In germline, CDR1 is MNHEY, CDR2 SVGEGT. The CDR3 covers 12 residues. V was cut by 5 bases and J by 5 bases, with 9 bases left in between. This CDR3 is CASSVVGETQYF. The CDR3 DNA is TGTGCCAGCAGTGTGGTGGGCGAGACCCAGTACTTC.

The V gene is TRBV11-1, the J gene TRBJ2-3, with 8 bases lining up with TRBD2. The germline gives CDR1 SGHAT, CDR2 FQDESV (reference sequence). CDR3 length: 16 amino acids. J lost 6 bases, V lost 4 bases, and 12 bases had no gene match. This CDR3 reads CASSSIGTRDRDTQYF. In nucleotides, the CDR3 is TGTGCCAGCAGCTCCATCGGGACTAGGGATAGGGATACGCAGTATTTT.

V usage is TRBV6-5 and J usage is TRBJ1-4; D is unresolved. The CDR3 extends over 14 amino acids. Germline V gene lookup returns CDR1 MNHEY and CDR2 SVGAGI. The V end lost 5 bases, the J end lost 3 bases, and 10 bases lay between the germline ends. CDR3 bases: TGTGCCAGCAGTACCGTCTGGCCTAATGAAAAACTGTTTTTT. It specifies CASSTVWPNEKLFF.

The CDR3 reads CASSLTDYGYTF. CDR3 bases: TGTGCCAGCAGCTTAACGGACTATGGCTACACCTTC. This chain uses TRBV7-2 with TRBJ1-2; no definite D call. Germline assignment: CDR1 SGHTA and CDR2 FQGNSA. The CDR3 sequence is 12 residues long. Trimming took 2 bases from V and 3 from J, leaving 4 bases between them.

This sequence joins TRBV12-3 or TRBV12-4 and TRBJ1-1; a possible D gene is TRBD1 (5 bases). Trimming stripped 6 bases from V and 1 base from J, with 9 bases between. The CDR3 is 13 amino acids. CDR3 sequence reads: CASRQQGNTEAFF. In DNA form, the CDR3 reads TGTGCCAGCAGACAGCAGGGGAACACTGAAGCTTTCTTT.

The chain carries TRBV5-5 and TRBJ2-4, with D perhaps matching TRBD2 (6 bases). The CDR3 is made up of 14 amino acids. Per germline, CDR1 SGHKS and CDR2 YYEKEE (reference sequence). The ends were cut back, 7 bases at V and 7 bases at J, with 18 bases in the middle. CDR3 protein: CASAGGLTANIQYF. Written as DNA, the CDR3 is TGTGCCAGCGCCGGGGGTCTTACGGCGAACATTCAGTACTTC.

The chain uses TRBV19 and TRBJ1-1; 9 bases map to TRBD1. V dropped 8 bases and J dropped 4; count of bases not matched to a gene: 8. This CDR3 region has 14 residues. The germline CDR1 and CDR2 sequences are LNHDA and SQIVND (reference sequence). Here the CDR3 reads CASATGGGRTEAFF. The DNA of the CDR3 is TGTGCCAGTGCCACAGGGGGCGGTCGCACTGAAGCTTTCTTT.

This chain uses TRBV15 with TRBJ2-7, with D possibly TRBD2 on 6 matching bases. The CDR3 has 16 residues. Trimming removed 3 bases from V and 3 bases from J, with 18 bases in between. Germline CDR1 is LNHNV and CDR2 is YYDKDF (reference sequence). CDR3: CATSSVPVRGSYEQYV. Here the CDR3 DNA reads TGTGCCACCAGCAGCGTCCCCGTACGGGGGAGCTACGAGCAGTACGTC.

The rearrangement uses TRBV7-3 and TRBJ2-1; 11 bases agree with TRBD1. Per the germline V gene, CDR1 is SGHTA and CDR2 is FQGTGA. V was clipped by 1 base and J by 0 bases; unmatched bases: 2. This CDR3 spans 17 amino acids. The CDR3 reads CASSLKGQGVSYNEQFF. CDR3 sequence (DNA): TGTGCCAGCAGCTTAAAGGGACAGGGGGTCTCCTACAATGAGCAGTTCTTC.

This chain links TRBV19 with TRBJ1-2, with a tentative D call TRBD1 (5 bases). CDR1 LNHDA and CDR2 SQIVND come from the germline V gene (reference sequence). The CDR3 covers 14 residues. V was trimmed by 7 bases and J by 1 base, leaving 13 bases between them. The CDR3 spells CASKRGGDNYGYTF. The CDR3 DNA follows: TGTGCCAGTAAGCGGGGGGGAGATAACTATGGCTACACCTTC.

The V and J genes are TRBV7-2 and TRBJ1-1; no definite D call. V lost 7 bases and J 1 base, leaving 25 bases between the germline ends. The germline gives CDR1 SGHTA, CDR2 FQGNSA. This CDR3 has 18 amino acids. The CDR3 bases are TGTGCCAGCAAAAAACAACACACCTCGGCCTGGGCGAACACTGAAGCTTTCTTT. It translates to CASKKQHTSAWANTEAFF. Together with reference TRBV7-2 and TRBJ1-1, the CDR3 gives the full variable domain: GAGVSQSPSNKVTEKGKDVELRCDPISGHTALYWYRQSLGQGLEFLIYFQGNSAPDKSGLPSDRFSAERTGGSVSTLTIQRTQQEDSAVYLCASKKQHTSAWANTEAFFGQGTRLTVV.

The chain carries TRBV27 and TRBJ1-2; D is uncertain. The CDR3 loop spans 14 amino acids. Trimming removed 5 bases from V and 4 bases from J, with 14 bases in between. Per germline, CDR1 MNHEY and CDR2 SMNVEV (reference sequence). DNA for the CDR3: TGTGCCAGCAGTGAGAACGGTGACATCTATGGCTACACCTTC. This encodes CASSENGDIYGYTF.

A note on this clone: At one end, the junction sequence differs from germline, possibly due to a read error. This chain links TRBV7-8 with TRBJ2-3; tentative D call: TRBD1 (5 bases). Germline lookup yields CDR1 SGHVS and CDR2 FQNEAQ. The CDR3 spans 13 residues. The CDR3 is CASSLDGTGTQYF. Written as DNA, the CDR3 is TGTGCCAGCAGCTTAGACGGCACAGGTACGCAGTATTTT.